This T cell receptor beta chain is drawn from a study of T cells in Graves' hyperthyroidism and ophthalmopathy. This clonotype has more than one count but fewer than ten. RNA transcripts served as the template for amplifying TCR beta CDR3 regions. In the first-round RT-PCR of the TCR CDR3, the HTBI primer set was used. TCRdb ran MiXCR on the multiplex PCR reads and lists one entry per CDR3 protein. This table holds approximately 380,000 distinct CDR3 sequences, about 14% found once. V dropped 4 bases and J dropped 10; count of bases not matched to a gene: 8. Germline loops: CDR1 MDHEN, CDR2 SYDVKM. This CDR3 is 13 amino acids long.

Sequenced input: blood. This clonotype originated in a man over 45 with Graves' ophthalmopathy. The chain links TRBV28 to TRBJ2-5; 8 nucleotides line up with TRBD1. In nucleotides, the CDR3 is TGTGCCAGCAGTTCCCGACAGGGGTTCCACCAGTACTTC. Residues: CASSSRQGFHQYF.